This record covers a single T cell receptor (beta chain). Clones were sequenced by immunoSEQ multiplex PCR, and TCRdb holds only the in-frame ones, with some missing. The sample holds about 120,000 clones, just over 85% seen once. Doses given second, at about 4 or about 12 weeks, were pooled. The V segment lost 6 bases and the J segment 0 bases; nucleotides outside the gene matches: 11. The CDR3 length is 17 residues. The germline CDR1 and CDR2 sequences are ENHRY and SYGVKD. This sample is drawn from a study of T cell responses to AZD1222 COVID-19 vaccine. The receptor was derived from an adult who received the AZD1222 COVID-19 vaccine. The specimen was peripheral blood, collected 28 days after the second AZD1222 dose. This chain uses TRBV10-3 with TRBJ1-1, with 9 bases identical to TRBD1. CDR3 residues: CAISENRGLKMNTEAFF. In DNA, the CDR3 is TGTGCCATCAGCGAAAACAGGGGGCTTAAGATGAACACTGAAGCTTTCTTT.